These 18 T cell receptor beta chains originate from one sample sequenced in a study of shared clonotypes between healthy human individuals. Only in-frame clones appear in the TCRdb table, and some are missing; sequencing was by immunoSEQ multiplex PCR. The table records roughly 680,000 clones, around 77% of them present only once. The sample taken for sequencing was memory CD4+ T cells sorted from blood. Subset: CD45RA-negative fraction. Receptors originate from a woman in her 30s in good health.

This clone has only a few counts. This chain joins TRBV4-1 and TRBJ2-5; D gene uncertain. Trimming took off 2 bases at V and 2 bases at J, with 6 bases between the two ends. This CDR3 has 13 residues. Germline V gene sequence: CDR1 MGHRA, CDR2 YSYEKL. The CDR3 region has the DNA TGCGCCAGCAGCCAATGGCGGCAAGAGACCCAGTACTTC. This gives the protein CASSQWRQETQYF.

The gene calls are TRBV7-9 and TRBJ2-5, with 9 bases matching TRBD2. In germline, CDR1 is SEHNR, CDR2 FQNEAQ (reference sequence). The CDR3 loop spans 16 amino acids. J lost 5 bases, V lost 1 base, and 8 bases had no gene match. This CDR3 is CASSLGTGLAVETQYF. CDR3 sequence (DNA): TGTGCCAGCAGCTTAGGAACGGGACTAGCAGTCGAGACCCAGTACTTC.

CDR3 region: CASSWLAGEDTQYF. The CDR3 nucleotides are TGTGCCAGCAGTTGGCTAGCGGGAGAAGATACGCAGTATTTT. The chain carries TRBV6-6 and TRBJ2-3, with 10 bases fitting TRBD2. Germline CDR1 MNHNY, CDR2 SVGAGI (reference sequence). The CDR3 covers 14 residues. J was trimmed by 5 bases and V by 4 bases; bases with no gene match: 3.

V gene TRBV7-9 combines with J gene TRBJ2-7, with D unclear. The V gene lost 1 base and the J gene lost 1 base, with 17 bases spanning the gap. Per germline, CDR1 SEHNR and CDR2 FQNEAQ (reference sequence). The CDR3 is 17 amino acids. Here the CDR3 reads CASSLGFDIQVSYEQYF. CDR3 coding DNA: TGTGCCAGCAGCTTAGGCTTCGACATCCAGGTATCCTACGAGCAGTACTTC. The entire variable domain, with the rest obtained from reference TRBV7-9 and TRBJ2-7, is as follows: DTGVSQNPRHKITKRGQNVTFRCDPISEHNRLYWYRQTLGQGPEFLTYFQNEAQLEKSRLLSDRFSAERPKGSFSTLEIQRTEQGDSAMYLCASSLGFDIQVSYEQYFGPGTRLTVT.

This clone came up a few times. J is TRBJ1-4 and V is TRBV19; 10 bases are shared with TRBD1. This CDR3 has 15 residues. Losses at the gene ends were 6 bases for V and 6 bases for J; bases not matched to a gene: 7. The V gene's germline CDR1 is LNHDA and CDR2 SQIVND (reference sequence). CDR3: CASSFDRGPDEKLFF. DNA of the CDR3: TGTGCCAGTAGCTTCGACAGGGGGCCTGATGAAAAACTGTTTTTT. Supplemented by reference TRBV19 and TRBJ1-4, the full variable domain reads DGGITQSPKYLFRKEGQNVTLSCEQNLNHDAMYWYRQDPGQGLRLIYYSQIVNDFQKGDIAEGYSVSREKKESFPLTVTSAQKNPTAFYLCASSFDRGPDEKLFFGSGTQLSVL.

The V gene is TRBV29-1, the J gene TRBJ1-5; D might be TRBD1 (5 bases). This CDR3 is built from 14 residues. Per the germline V gene, CDR1 is SQVTM and CDR2 is ANQGSEA. V dropped 6 bases and J dropped 9 bases, with 21 bases sitting between them. DNA for the CDR3: TGCAGCGTGCGAATCGGGACTCCGGATGGGCCCCAGCATTTT. This codes for CSVRIGTPDGPQHF. The full variable domain, its missing parts supplied by reference TRBV29-1 and TRBJ1-5, is SAVISQKPSRDICQRGTSLTIQCQVDSQVTMMFWYRQQPGQSLTLIATANQGSEATYESGFVIDKFPISRPNLTFSTLTVSNMSPEDSSIYLCSVRIGTPDGPQHFGDGTRLSIL.

The CDR3 DNA reads TGTGCCAGTACCAATGGACAGGGGAATTCACCCCTCCACTTT. This codes for CASTNGQGNSPLHF. The V gene is TRBV19, the J gene TRBJ1-6; 9 bases map to TRBD1. The CDR3 has 14 residues. The germline V gene has CDR1 LNHDA and CDR2 SQIVND (reference sequence). V shed 7 bases and J 7 bases; nucleotides not matched to a gene: 5.

This rearrangement joins TRBV27 to TRBJ1-5; 8 positions agree with TRBD1. V trimming: 3 bases; J trimming: 4 bases; junction bases outside the gene matches: 5. Germline-derived CDR1 and CDR2 are MNHEY and SMNVEV (reference sequence). This CDR3 is built from 15 residues. CDR3 residues: CASSFDGQGNQPQHF. Written as DNA, the CDR3 is TGTGCCAGCAGTTTCGATGGACAGGGAAATCAGCCCCAGCATTTT.

The chain employs TRBV5-1 and TRBJ1-1; D unresolved. Germline assignment: CDR1 SGHRS and CDR2 YFSETQ. The V and J ends lost 2 bases and 1 base respectively, with 9 bases between them. The CDR3 is 14 amino acids. CDR3 sequence: CASSFDVGNTEAFF. CDR3 coding DNA: TGCGCCAGCAGCTTTGACGTAGGGAACACTGAAGCTTTCTTT.

This clone was seen a handful of times. The sample has other DNA sequences that encode this CDR3 too. The V and J genes are TRBV5-1 and TRBJ2-7; a weak D match, TRBD2 (5 bases). V was pared by 4 bases and J by 2 bases, with 10 bases between. Germline loops: CDR1 SGHRS, CDR2 YFSETQ. The CDR3 spans 13 residues. CDR3 sequence: CASSSGTTYEQYF. The CDR3 DNA reads as TGCGCCAGCAGCAGCGGTACGACCTACGAGCAGTACTTC.

The chain links TRBV19 to TRBJ2-2; 10 bases line up with TRBD2. Germline-derived CDR1 and CDR2 are LNHDA and SQIVND (reference sequence). This CDR3 comprises 14 residues. With 7 bases clipped from V and 7 bases from J, the junction kept 6 bases outside the gene matches. CDR3 coding DNA: TGTGCCAGTACGAAGCGGGAGGGCCTCGGGGAGCTGTTTTTT. Its translation: CASTKREGLGELFF.

The chain has TRBV19 and TRBJ1-1; possibly TRBD1 for D (6 bases). CDR3 length: 13 amino acids. Germline values: CDR1 LNHDA, CDR2 SQIVND (reference sequence). The V gene lost 6 bases and the J gene lost 5 bases, with 13 bases spanning the gap. CDR3 loop: CASRTPGETEAFF. DNA of the CDR3: TGTGCCAGTAGAACACCAGGGGAAACTGAAGCTTTCTTT. The complete variable domain, with remaining parts taken from reference TRBV19 and TRBJ1-1, reads DGGITQSPKYLFRKEGQNVTLSCEQNLNHDAMYWYRQDPGQGLRLIYYSQIVNDFQKGDIAEGYSVSREKKESFPLTVTSAQKNPTAFYLCASRTPGETEAFFGQGTRLTVV.

Comments on this clone: The same CDR3 arises from other DNA sequences in this sample as well. The chain carries TRBV7-3 and TRBJ1-3; D call uncertain. V lost 4 bases, J lost 2 bases, and 6 bases lay in between. Germline V gene data show CDR1 as SGHTA and CDR2 as FQGTGA. The CDR3 has 13 amino acids. The CDR3 bases are TGTGCCAGCAGCTCCGGGCCTGGAAACACCATATATTTT. Amino acid sequence: CASSSGPGNTIYF.

The rearrangement joins TRBV10-3 to TRBJ1-1; D not resolved. CDR3 length equals 12 residues. Germline CDR1 ENHRY, CDR2 SYGVKD. Trimming left V 1 base short and J 5 bases short, with 5 bases between. This CDR3 reads CAISEFETEAFF. CDR3 DNA: TGTGCCATCAGTGAGTTTGAGACTGAAGCTTTCTTT.

The chain couples TRBV10-3 to TRBJ2-7; TRBD2 matches at 13 bases. The CDR3 runs 15 residues. J gave up 5 bases and V 2 bases, and 3 bases lay outside the gene matches. Germline V lookup: CDR1 ENHRY, CDR2 SYGVKD. In nucleotides, the CDR3 is TGTGCCATCAGTGAGATGACTAGCGGGAGGCACGAGCAGTACTTC. Its translation is CAISEMTSGRHEQYF.

The chain links TRBV5-1 to TRBJ1-1, with TRBD1 matching over 8 bases. The CDR3 spans 14 residues. V lost 6 bases to trimming and J lost 1 base; unmatched junction nucleotides: 5. In germline, CDR1 is SGHRS, CDR2 YFSETQ. CDR3 in DNA: TGCGCCAGCAAACCGGGACAGGCGAACACTGAAGCTTTCTTT. Amino acid sequence: CASKPGQANTEAFF.

V gene TRBV19 combines with J gene TRBJ2-3, with D uncertain. Germline CDR1 and CDR2: LNHDA and SQIVND (reference sequence). Deletions cut 2 bases from V and 2 bases from J, with 8 bases between. This CDR3 spans 14 amino acids. The CDR3 coding sequence is TGTGCCAGTAGTATACGGCCATTCACAGATACGCAGTATTTT. It yields the protein CASSIRPFTDTQYF.

This clone was detected only once. V usage is TRBV2 and J usage is TRBJ2-7, with D maybe TRBD1 (6 bases). Trimming shortened V by 5 bases and J by 4 bases, and 12 bases separated the two germline ends. CDR3 length: 13 residues. CDR1 and CDR2 from the germline V gene are SNHLY and FYNNEI. This chain's CDR3 is CASSKQGLYEQYF. The CDR3 DNA reads TGTGCCAGCAGTAAACAGGGATTGTACGAGCAGTACTTC.